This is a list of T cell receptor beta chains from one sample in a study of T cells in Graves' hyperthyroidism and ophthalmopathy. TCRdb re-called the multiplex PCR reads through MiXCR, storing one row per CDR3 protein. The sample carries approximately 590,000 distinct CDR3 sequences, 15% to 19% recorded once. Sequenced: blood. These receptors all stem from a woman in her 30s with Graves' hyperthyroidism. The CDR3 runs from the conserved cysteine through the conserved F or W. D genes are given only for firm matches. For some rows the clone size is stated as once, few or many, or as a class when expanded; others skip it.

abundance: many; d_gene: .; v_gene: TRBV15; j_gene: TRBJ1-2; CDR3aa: CATSREEFPAPVNYGYTF; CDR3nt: TGTGCCACCAGCAGAGAAGAGTTCCCTGCACCTGTTAACTATGGCTACACCTTC
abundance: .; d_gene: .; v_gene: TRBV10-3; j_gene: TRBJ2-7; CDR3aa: CAISSGQPYEQYF; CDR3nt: TGTGCCATCAGTTCCGGACAGCCCTACGAGCAGTACTTC
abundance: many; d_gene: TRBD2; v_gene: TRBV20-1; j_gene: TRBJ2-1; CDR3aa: CSARGGTSGRAYNEQFF; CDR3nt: TGCAGTGCTAGGGGTGGGACTAGCGGGAGGGCCTACAATGAGCAGTTCTTC
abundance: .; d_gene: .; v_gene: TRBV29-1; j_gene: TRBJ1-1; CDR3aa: CSAARGVNTEAFF; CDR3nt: TGCAGCGCCGCCCGGGGGGTGAACACTGAAGCTTTCTTT
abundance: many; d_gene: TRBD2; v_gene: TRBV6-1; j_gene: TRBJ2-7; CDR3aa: CASSWASGSGEQYF; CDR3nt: TGTGCCAGCAGTTGGGCTAGCGGGAGTGGCGAGCAGTACTTC
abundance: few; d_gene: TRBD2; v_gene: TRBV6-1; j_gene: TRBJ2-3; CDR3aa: CASRYSGASGRDTQYF; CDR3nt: TGTGCCAGCAGGTATAGCGGGGCCAGCGGTAGGGATACGCAGTATTTT
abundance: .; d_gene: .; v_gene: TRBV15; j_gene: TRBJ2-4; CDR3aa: CATSRGGGSDIQYF; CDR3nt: TGTGCCACCAGCAGAGGAGGAGGTTCAGACATTCAGTACTTC
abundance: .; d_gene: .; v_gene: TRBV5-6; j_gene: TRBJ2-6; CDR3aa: CASSSGPATNVLTF; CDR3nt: TGTGCCAGCAGCTCCGGACCAGCCACCAACGTCCTGACTTTC
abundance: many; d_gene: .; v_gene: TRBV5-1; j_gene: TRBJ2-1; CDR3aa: CASSSGADYRSYNEQFF; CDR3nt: TGCGCCAGCAGCTCGGGTGCAGACTACCGCTCCTACAATGAGCAGTTCTTC
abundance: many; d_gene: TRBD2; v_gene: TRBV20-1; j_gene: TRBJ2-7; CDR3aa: CSAKLAGRAYEQYF; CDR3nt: TGCAGTGCTAAGCTAGCGGGTAGAGCCTACGAGCAGTACTTC
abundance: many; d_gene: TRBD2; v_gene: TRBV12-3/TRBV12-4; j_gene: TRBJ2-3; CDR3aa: CASSAGLAGGLPLYSSTDTQYF; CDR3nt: TGTGCCAGCAGTGCAGGACTAGCGGGAGGTTTACCACTATATTCTAGCACAGATACGCAGTATTTT
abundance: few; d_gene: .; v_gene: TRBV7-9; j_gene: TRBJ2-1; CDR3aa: CASSSEGVGEQFF; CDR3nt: TGTGCCAGCAGCAGTGAGGGGGTTGGCGAGCAGTTCTTC
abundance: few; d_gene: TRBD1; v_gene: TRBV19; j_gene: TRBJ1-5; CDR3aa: CASSSRDRGSNQPQHF; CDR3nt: TGTGCCAGTAGTAGCCGGGACAGGGGAAGCAATCAGCCCCAGCATTTT
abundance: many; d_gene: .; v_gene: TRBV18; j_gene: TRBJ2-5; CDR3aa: CASSPPPIQETQYF; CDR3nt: TGTGCCAGCTCACCCCCCCCGATCCAAGAGACCCAGTACTTC
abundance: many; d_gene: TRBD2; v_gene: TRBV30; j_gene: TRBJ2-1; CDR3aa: CAWSVQVREGPRDEQFF; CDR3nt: TGTGCCTGGAGTGTACAAGTGCGGGAGGGCCCCAGGGATGAGCAGTTCTTC
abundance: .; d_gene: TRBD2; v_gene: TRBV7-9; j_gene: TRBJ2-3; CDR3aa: CASSFQGLADDTQYF; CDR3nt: TGTGCCAGCAGCTTCCAGGGACTAGCGGACGATACGCAGTATTTT
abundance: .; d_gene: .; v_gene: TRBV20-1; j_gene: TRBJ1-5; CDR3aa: CSARDPRGNQPQHF; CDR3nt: TGCAGTGCTAGAGATCCGAGGGGAAATCAGCCCCAGCATTTT